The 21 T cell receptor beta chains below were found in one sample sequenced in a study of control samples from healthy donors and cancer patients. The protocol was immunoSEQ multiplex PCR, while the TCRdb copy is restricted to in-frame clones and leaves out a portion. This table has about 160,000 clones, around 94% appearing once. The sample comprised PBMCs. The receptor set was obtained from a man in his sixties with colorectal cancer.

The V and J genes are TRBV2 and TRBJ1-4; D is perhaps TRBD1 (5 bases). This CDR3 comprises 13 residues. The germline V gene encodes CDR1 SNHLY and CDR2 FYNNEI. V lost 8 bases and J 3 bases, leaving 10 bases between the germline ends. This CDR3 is CASSGPANEKLFF. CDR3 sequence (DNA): TGTGCCAGCTCGGGGCCCGCTAATGAAAAACTGTTTTTT.

In DNA form, the CDR3 reads TGTGCCAGCAGCGGACTAGCAGGAGATACGCAGTATTTT. Translating gives CASSGLAGDTQYF. This chain connects TRBV9 to TRBJ2-3, with TRBD2 matching over 7 bases. CDR1 is SGDLS and CDR2 is YYNGEE in the germline V gene. The CDR3 is made up of 13 amino acids. V was clipped by 3 bases and J by 5 bases; unmatched bases: 3. The full variable domain, with the rest looked up from reference TRBV9 and TRBJ2-3, is DSGVTQTPKHLITATGQRVTLRCSPRSGDLSVYWYQQSLDQGLQFLIQYYNGEERAKGNILERFSAQQFPDLHSELNLSSLELGDSALYFCASSGLAGDTQYFGPGTRLTVL.

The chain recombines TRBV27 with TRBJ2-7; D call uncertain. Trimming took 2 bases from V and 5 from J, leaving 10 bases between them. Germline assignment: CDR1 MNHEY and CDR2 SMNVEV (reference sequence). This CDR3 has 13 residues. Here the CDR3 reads CASSLTGFDEQYF. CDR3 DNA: TGTGCCAGCAGTTTAACCGGCTTTGACGAGCAGTACTTC.

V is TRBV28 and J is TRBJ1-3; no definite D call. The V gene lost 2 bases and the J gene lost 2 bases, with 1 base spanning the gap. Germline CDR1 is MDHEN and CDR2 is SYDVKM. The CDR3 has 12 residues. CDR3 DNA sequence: TGTGCCAGCAGTTTACCTGGAAACACCATATATTTT. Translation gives CASSLPGNTIYF.

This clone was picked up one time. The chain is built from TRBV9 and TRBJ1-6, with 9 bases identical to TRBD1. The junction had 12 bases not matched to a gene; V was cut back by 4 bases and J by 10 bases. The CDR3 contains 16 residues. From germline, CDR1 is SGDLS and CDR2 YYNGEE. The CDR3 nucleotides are TGTGCCAGCAGCTGGGACAGGGATTTTGGAGGATCACCCCTCCACTTT. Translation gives CASSWDRDFGGSPLHF.

DNA of the CDR3: TGTGCCAGCAGCACACGACAGGGGGCTTTAGACACCATATATTTT. Translation gives CASSTRQGALDTIYF. The V gene is TRBV9, the J gene TRBJ1-3; 10 nucleotides match TRBD1. The CDR3 totals 15 residues. V lost 4 bases and J lost 8; bases outside the gene matches: 9. The germline V gene has CDR1 SGDLS and CDR2 YYNGEE.

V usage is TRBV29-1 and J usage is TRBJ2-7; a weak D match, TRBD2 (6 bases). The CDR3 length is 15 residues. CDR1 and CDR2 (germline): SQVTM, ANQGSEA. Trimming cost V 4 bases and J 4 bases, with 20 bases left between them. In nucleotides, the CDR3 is TGCAGCGTTGTCAGCCTGGGGGGTCCCAGGTACGAGCAGTACTTC. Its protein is CSVVSLGGPRYEQYF.

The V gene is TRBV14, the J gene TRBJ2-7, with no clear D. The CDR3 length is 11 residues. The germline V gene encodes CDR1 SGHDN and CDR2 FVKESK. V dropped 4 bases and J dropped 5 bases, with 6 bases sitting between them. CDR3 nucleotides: TGTGCCAGCAGCCTAGTCCACGAGCAGTACTTC. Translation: CASSLVHEQYF.

Here the CDR3 DNA reads TGTGCCAGCCACCCTAGCGGGGGGCGTACAGATACGCAGTATTTT. This translates into CASHPSGGRTDTQYF. The rearrangement links TRBV19 to TRBJ2-3; 11 bases line up with TRBD2. Germline CDR1 LNHDA, CDR2 SQIVND (reference sequence). V dropped 9 bases and J dropped 3; count of bases not matched to a gene: 8. The CDR3 runs to 15 residues.

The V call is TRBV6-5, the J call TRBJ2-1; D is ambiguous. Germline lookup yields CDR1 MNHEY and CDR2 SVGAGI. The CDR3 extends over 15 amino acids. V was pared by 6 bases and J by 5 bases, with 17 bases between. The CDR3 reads CASRLFRTGHNEQFF. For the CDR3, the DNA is TGTGCCAGCAGACTGTTTCGGACGGGTCACAATGAGCAGTTCTTC.

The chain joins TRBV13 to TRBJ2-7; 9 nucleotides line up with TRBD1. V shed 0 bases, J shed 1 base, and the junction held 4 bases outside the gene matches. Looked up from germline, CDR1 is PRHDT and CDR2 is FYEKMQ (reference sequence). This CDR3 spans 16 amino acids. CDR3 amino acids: CASSLGPGQGSYEQYF. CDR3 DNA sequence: TGTGCCAGCAGCTTAGGACCGGGACAGGGATCCTACGAGCAGTACTTC.

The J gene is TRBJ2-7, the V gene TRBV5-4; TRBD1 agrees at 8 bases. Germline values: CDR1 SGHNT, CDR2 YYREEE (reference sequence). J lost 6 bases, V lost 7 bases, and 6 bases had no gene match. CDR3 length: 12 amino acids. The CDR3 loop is CASSGGAVEQYF. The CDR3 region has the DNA TGTGCCAGCTCAGGGGGCGCGGTCGAGCAGTACTTC.

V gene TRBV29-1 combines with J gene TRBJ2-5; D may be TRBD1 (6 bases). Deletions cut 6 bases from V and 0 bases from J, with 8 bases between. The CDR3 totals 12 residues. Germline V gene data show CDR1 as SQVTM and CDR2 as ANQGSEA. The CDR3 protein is CSVRGYQETQYF. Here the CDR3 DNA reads TGCAGCGTAAGGGGGTACCAAGAGACCCAGTACTTC. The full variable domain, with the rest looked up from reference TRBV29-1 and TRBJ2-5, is SAVISQKPSRDICQRGTSLTIQCQVDSQVTMMFWYRQQPGQSLTLIATANQGSEATYESGFVIDKFPISRPNLTFSTLTVSNMSPEDSSIYLCSVRGYQETQYFGPGTRLLVL.

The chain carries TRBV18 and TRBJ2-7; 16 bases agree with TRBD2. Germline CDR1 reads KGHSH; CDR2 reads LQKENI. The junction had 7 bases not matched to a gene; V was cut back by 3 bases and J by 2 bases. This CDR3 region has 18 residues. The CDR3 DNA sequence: TGTGCCAGCTCACCCCTGGGACTAGCGGGGGGGTCCACCTACGAGCAGTACTTC. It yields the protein CASSPLGLAGGSTYEQYF.

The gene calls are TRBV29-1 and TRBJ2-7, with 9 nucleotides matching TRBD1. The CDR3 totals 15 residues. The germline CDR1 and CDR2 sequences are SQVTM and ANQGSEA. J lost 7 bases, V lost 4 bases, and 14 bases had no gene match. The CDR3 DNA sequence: TGCAGCGTTGCCGAGCCGGGACAGGGATTGGGAGAGCAGTACTTC. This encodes CSVAEPGQGLGEQYF.

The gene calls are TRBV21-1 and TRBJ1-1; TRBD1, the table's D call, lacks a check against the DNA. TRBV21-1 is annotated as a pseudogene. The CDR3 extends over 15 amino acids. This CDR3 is CASSPRSRVRTEAFF. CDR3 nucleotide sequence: TGTGCCAGCAGCCCCCGGAGCAGGGTAAGGACTGAAGCTTTCTTT.

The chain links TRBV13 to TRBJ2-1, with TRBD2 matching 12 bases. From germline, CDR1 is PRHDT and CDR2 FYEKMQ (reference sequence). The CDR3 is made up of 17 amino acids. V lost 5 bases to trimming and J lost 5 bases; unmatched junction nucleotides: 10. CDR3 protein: CASSPSPLAGGDNEQFF. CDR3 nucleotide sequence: TGTGCCAGCAGCCCATCACCCCTAGCGGGGGGGGACAATGAGCAGTTCTTC.

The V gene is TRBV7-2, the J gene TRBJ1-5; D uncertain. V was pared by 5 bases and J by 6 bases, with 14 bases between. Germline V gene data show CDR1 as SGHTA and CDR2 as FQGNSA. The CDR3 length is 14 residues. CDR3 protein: CASSPTGRGQPQHF. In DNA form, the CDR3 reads TGTGCCAGCAGCCCGACGGGCCGGGGTCAGCCCCAGCATTTT.

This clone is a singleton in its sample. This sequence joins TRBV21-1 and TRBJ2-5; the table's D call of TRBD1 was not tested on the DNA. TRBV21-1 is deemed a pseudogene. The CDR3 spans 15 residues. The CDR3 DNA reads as TGTGCCAGCAGCAAAGATCCAGGGCGGCAAGAGACCCAGTACTTC. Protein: CASSKDPGRQETQYF.

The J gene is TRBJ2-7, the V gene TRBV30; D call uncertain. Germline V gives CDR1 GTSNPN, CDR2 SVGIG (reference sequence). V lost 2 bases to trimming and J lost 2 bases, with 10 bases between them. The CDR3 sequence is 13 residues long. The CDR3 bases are TGTGCCTGGAGTCTTTCCAGTGCCTACGAGCAGTACTTC. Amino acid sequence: CAWSLSSAYEQYF.

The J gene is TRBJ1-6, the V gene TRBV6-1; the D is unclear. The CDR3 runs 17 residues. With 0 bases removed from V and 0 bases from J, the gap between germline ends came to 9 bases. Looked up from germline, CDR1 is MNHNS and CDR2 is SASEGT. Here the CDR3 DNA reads TGTGCCAGCAGTGAAGCCTGGGCTCACTCCTATAATTCACCCCTCCACTTT. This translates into CASSEAWAHSYNSPLHF.